This is a list of T cell receptor beta chains from one sample in a study of identical twins. Each CDR3 protein is one row after TCRdb ran MiXCR on the 5' RACE reads. The data contain 450,000 to 500,000 distinct CDR3 sequences, over 11% of them singletons. These data were also filed under a second study, of yellow fever vaccine responses in identical twins.

Sample: CD4+ T cells sorted from blood. The source is a young woman in good health. Both conserved end residues are part of each CDR3. A D gene is named only where the DNA matches it firmly. For some rows the clone size is stated as once, few or many, or as a class when expanded; others skip it.

D gene	clone size	V gene	J gene	CDR3 protein	CDR3 DNA
TRBD2	.	TRBV6-2/TRBV6-3	TRBJ2-7	CASTLEGGLHEQYF	TGTGCCAGCACCCTTGAGGGAGGGCTCCACGAGCAGTACTTC
.	few	TRBV10-3	TRBJ2-5	CAISESGGPQTQYF	TGTGCCATCAGTGAGTCCGGGGGGCCCCAGACCCAGTACTTC
TRBD2	few	TRBV28	TRBJ2-1	CASSLGSGKVNEQFF	TGTGCCAGCAGTTTGGGTAGCGGGAAGGTTAATGAGCAGTTCTTC
TRBD2	few	TRBV30	TRBJ2-1	CAWSVSSGNEQFF	TGTGCCTGGAGTGTATCTAGCGGCAATGAGCAGTTCTTC
.	few	TRBV6-1	TRBJ2-7	CASGGTLMKQYF	TGTGCCAGCGGCGGGACGTTAATGAAGCAGTACTTC
.	.	TRBV6-2/TRBV6-3	TRBJ2-1	CASSYLPPGAWVVREQFF	TGTGCCAGCAGTTATCTCCCTCCCGGAGCGTGGGTGGTTAGGGAGCAGTTCTTC
.	.	TRBV5-8	TRBJ2-3	CASSTGTALDTQYF	TGTGCCAGCAGCACCGGGACGGCACTAGATACGCAGTATTTT
TRBD2	few	TRBV10-3	TRBJ2-3	CAISSQRGSTDTQYF	TGTGCCATCAGTTCTCAGCGGGGGAGCACAGATACGCAGTATTTT
TRBD2	.	TRBV5-1	TRBJ2-1	CASSLDGTSKPNEQFF	TGCGCCAGCAGCTTAGACGGGACTAGCAAGCCCAATGAGCAGTTCTTC
.	few	TRBV3-1	TRBJ2-1	CASSQAGQNEQFF	TGTGCCAGCAGCCAAGCGGGCCAGAATGAGCAGTTCTTC
TRBD2	many	TRBV5-1	TRBJ2-5	CASSLSVGEGYQETQYF	TGCGCCAGCAGCTTGTCAGTAGGGGAGGGGTACCAAGAGACCCAGTACTTC
.	few	TRBV29-1	TRBJ1-4	CSVEEGRGIGEKLFF	TGCAGCGTTGAAGAAGGACGGGGGATCGGGGAAAAACTGTTTTTT
TRBD1	.	TRBV27	TRBJ2-5	CASSSLDRVETQYF	TGTGCCAGCAGTTCCCTCGACAGGGTAGAGACCCAGTACTTC
.	many	TRBV12-3/TRBV12-4	TRBJ1-1	CASSSLTGNTEAFF	TGTGCCAGCAGTTCGTTAACAGGGAACACTGAAGCTTTCTTT
.	few	TRBV24-1	TRBJ2-5	CATSDPGRQETQYF	TGTGCCACCAGTGACCCGGGTCGACAAGAGACCCAGTACTTC
.	few	TRBV20-1	TRBJ2-2	CSVQASGAGELFF	TGCAGTGTTCAAGCTTCAGGGGCCGGGGAGCTGTTTTTT
.	.	TRBV12-3/TRBV12-4	TRBJ1-1	CASSAGSRNTEAFF	TGTGCCAGCAGTGCCGGGAGTAGGAACACTGAAGCTTTCTTT
TRBD2	.	TRBV20-1	TRBJ2-7	CSARGLAGVSEQYF	TGCAGTGCTAGGGGACTAGCGGGAGTCTCCGAGCAGTACTTC
.	.	TRBV19	TRBJ2-7	CASSVNGRSSNEQYF	TGTGCCAGTAGCGTGAACGGACGGTCGTCAAACGAGCAGTACTTC
.	few	TRBV6-2/TRBV6-3	TRBJ2-2	CASRQGWNTGELFF	TGTGCCAGCAGGCAGGGTTGGAACACCGGGGAGCTGTTTTTT
.	few	TRBV15	TRBJ2-3	CATSRGGGVSTDTQYF	TGTGCCACCAGCAGGGGTGGAGGAGTGAGCACAGATACGCAGTATTTT
TRBD2	few	TRBV19	TRBJ2-2	CASRLAGGPGRSRTGELFF	TGTGCCAGCCGACTAGCGGGAGGGCCGGGAAGAAGTCGCACCGGGGAGCTGTTTTTT
.	.	TRBV3-1	TRBJ2-7	CASSQEDGAPESHYEQYF	TGTGCCAGCAGCCAAGAGGATGGGGCACCAGAGAGTCACTACGAGCAGTACTTC
TRBD2	many	TRBV3-1	TRBJ2-3	CASSRSGASTDTQYF	TGTGCCAGCAGCCGTAGCGGGGCTAGCACAGATACGCAGTATTTT
.	few	TRBV14	TRBJ2-2	CASSQRLTLTGELFF	TGTGCCAGCAGCCAAAGACTTACCCTCACCGGGGAGCTGTTTTTT
.	few	TRBV20-1	TRBJ2-3	CSARGTAHFTDTQYF	TGCAGTGCTAGAGGGACAGCTCACTTCACAGATACGCAGTATTTT
.	.	TRBV6-2/TRBV6-3	TRBJ2-1	CASSFYRDGLKYNEQFF	TGTGCCAGCAGTTTCTACCGGGACGGACTAAAATACAATGAGCAGTTCTTC
.	many	TRBV27	TRBJ1-5	CASGPLGSNQPQHF	TGTGCCAGCGGACCCCTCGGTAGCAATCAGCCCCAGCATTTT
.	few	TRBV6-5	TRBJ2-2	CASSYSKGLSSSGELFF	TGTGCCAGCAGTTACTCGAAGGGGCTATCCTCCTCCGGGGAGCTGTTTTTT
TRBD1	.	TRBV20-1	TRBJ2-1	CSARDPRQGRNEQFF	TGCAGTGCTAGAGACCCGAGACAGGGCAGAAATGAGCAGTTCTTC
.	many	TRBV5-1	TRBJ1-5	CASSPGSRDSNQPQHF	TGCGCCAGCAGCCCCGGCTCGAGGGATAGCAATCAGCCCCAGCATTTT
TRBD2	few	TRBV7-2	TRBJ2-7	CASSQGLAGGPIEQYF	TGTGCCAGCAGCCAGGGACTAGCGGGAGGGCCGATCGAGCAGTACTTC
.	many	TRBV12-3/TRBV12-4	TRBJ1-1	CASSLRGRGQGTEAFF	TGTGCCAGCAGTTTAAGGGGACGGGGGCAGGGCACTGAAGCTTTCTTT
.	.	TRBV9	TRBJ1-1	CASSVAPRVMNTEAFF	TGTGCCAGCAGCGTAGCCCCCAGGGTTATGAACACTGAAGCTTTCTTT
TRBD2	few	TRBV29-1	TRBJ2-3	CSVPLAGGPDTQYF	TGCAGCGTCCCCCTAGCGGGAGGGCCAGATACGCAGTATTTT
.	few	TRBV10-2	TRBJ2-1	CASSEGERSNEQFF	TGCGCCAGCAGTGAGGGGGAGAGGAGTAATGAGCAGTTCTTC
.	.	TRBV13	TRBJ2-1	CASSTRTRISYNEQFF	TGTGCCAGCAGCACCCGGACACGCATCTCCTACAATGAGCAGTTCTTC
.	few	TRBV28	TRBJ2-7	CASSLSSAEQYF	TGTGCCAGCAGTTTATCTTCGGCCGAGCAGTACTTC
.	many	TRBV12-3/TRBV12-4	TRBJ1-1	CASSLGQNTEAFF	TGTGCCAGCAGTTTAGGGCAGAACACTGAAGCTTTCTTT
TRBD2	.	TRBV6-5	TRBJ2-5	CASSYSLAGGLQETQYF	TGTGCCAGCAGTTACTCACTAGCGGGGGGACTCCAAGAGACCCAGTACTTC
TRBD2	.	TRBV4-2	TRBJ2-6	CASSQYETSGISSGANVLTF	TGTGCCAGCAGCCAATACGAGACTAGCGGAATTAGCTCTGGGGCCAACGTCCTGACTTTC
.	.	TRBV15	TRBJ2-7	CATSRDLGSEQYF	TGTGCCACCAGCAGAGATTTGGGATCCGAGCAGTACTTC
.	few	TRBV7-3	TRBJ2-4	CASSFGPRSIAKNIQYF	TGTGCCAGCAGCTTCGGCCCGAGATCTATAGCCAAAAACATTCAGTACTTC
.	.	TRBV20-1	TRBJ2-7	CSASDARGYEQYF	TGCAGTGCTAGTGACGCCCGGGGGTACGAGCAGTACTTC
.	few	TRBV7-2	TRBJ2-1	CASSSWTYNEQFF	TGTGCCAGCAGCTCCTGGACCTACAATGAGCAGTTCTTC
.	.	TRBV7-2	TRBJ2-5	CASSRKTGSETQYF	TGTGCCAGCAGCCGCAAGACAGGCTCAGAGACCCAGTACTTC
TRBD2	.	TRBV5-1	TRBJ2-1	CASSFSGGAGEQFF	TGCGCCAGCAGCTTTAGCGGGGGGGCCGGCGAGCAGTTCTTC
TRBD2	.	TRBV18	TRBJ2-3	CASSPILAETDTQYF	TGTGCCAGCTCACCAATACTAGCGGAGACAGATACGCAGTATTTT
TRBD2	few	TRBV5-1	TRBJ2-5	CASSLGTSGGAHQETQYF	TGCGCCAGCAGCCTCGGGACTAGCGGGGGGGCCCACCAAGAGACCCAGTACTTC
.	.	TRBV6-1	TRBJ2-5	CASSEVAWGSETQYF	TGTGCCAGCAGTGAAGTAGCTTGGGGTTCCGAGACCCAGTACTTC
TRBD2	.	TRBV7-3	TRBJ2-3	CASSLTGTSVDTQYF	TGTGCCAGCAGCTTAACCGGGACTAGCGTAGATACGCAGTATTTT
TRBD1	many	TRBV12-3/TRBV12-4	TRBJ2-5	CASSERTGGGETQYF	TGTGCCAGCAGTGAAAGGACAGGGGGTGGGGAGACCCAGTACTTC
.	many	TRBV15	TRBJ2-1	CATRPGRGSYNEQFF	TGTGCCACCAGACCAGGGCGGGGCTCCTACAATGAGCAGTTCTTC
.	few	TRBV15	TRBJ2-3	CATSRDKHTQYF	TGTGCCACCAGCAGAGACAAGCATACGCAGTATTTT
.	.	TRBV7-2	TRBJ1-2	CASSLNLGGYTF	TGTGCCAGCAGCTTAAATCTCGGCGGCTACACCTTC
.	.	TRBV15	TRBJ2-3	CATGRTDTQYF	TGTGCCACCGGAAGGACAGATACGCAGTATTTT
.	few	TRBV7-8	TRBJ2-1	CASSYRFGGGSSYNEQFF	TGTGCCAGCAGTTATCGTTTCGGTGGGGGGAGCTCCTACAATGAGCAGTTCTTC
.	few	TRBV20-1	TRBJ2-7	CSATKLTALHYEQYF	TGCAGTGCTACCAAACTAACCGCCCTACACTACGAGCAGTACTTC
.	few	TRBV7-9	TRBJ2-7	CASSAMRTATYEQYF	TGTGCCAGCAGCGCTATGAGGACAGCGACCTACGAGCAGTACTTC
.	many	TRBV29-1	TRBJ1-1	CSVVRGGTEAFF	TGCAGCGTTGTCAGGGGAGGAACTGAAGCTTTCTTT